This entry lists 3 T cell receptor beta chains sequenced from one sample in a study of cytotoxic CD8 clonotypes in ibrutinib-treated CLL (dated by TCRdb to about 2021). The time point label here, explained by the study, means: approximately 25 months on ibrutinib. Libraries were built with the immunoSEQ multiplex PCR assay. TCRdb provides this immuneACCESS table in a form limited to in-frame rearrangements. Some clones are lacking; in checked studies, under half of them reflect an unresolved V gene, and why the rest are absent is not known. The table for this sample lists roughly 190,000 clones; around 72% of them were counted only once. Jointly, the top ten make up roughly 12% of the sample. The sample in question was PBMCs, obtained after 24 months of ibrutinib treatment. These receptor sequences come from a human donor with chronic lymphocytic leukemia.

This chain uses TRBV7-2 with TRBJ1-5; 7 nucleotides match TRBD1. J lost 2 bases, V lost 4 bases, and 2 bases had no gene match. The CDR3 length is 14 residues. The germline V gene encodes CDR1 SGHTA and CDR2 FQGNSA. CDR3 in amino acids: CASSSRGGNQPQHF. CDR3 in DNA: TGTGCCAGCAGCTCCAGGGGGGGCAATCAGCCCCAGCATTTT.

The rearrangement uses TRBV4-3 and TRBJ2-7; possible D gene TRBD1, 6 bases. The length of the CDR3 is 15 residues. Germline lookup yields CDR1 LGHNA and CDR2 YSLEER. Trimming pared 0 bases from V and 6 bases from J, leaving 15 bases between. The chain's CDR3 is CASSQDLAQGFEQYF. Written as DNA, the CDR3 is TGCGCCAGCAGCCAAGATTTGGCACAGGGTTTCGAGCAGTACTTC.

This clone showed up just a few times. The chain carries TRBV5-6 and TRBJ1-5; the match to TRBD1 covers 7 bases. This CDR3 comprises 14 residues. Germline V gene sequence: CDR1 SGHDT, CDR2 YYEEEE. The trim removed 4 bases at V and 5 bases at J, leaving 6 bases unmatched. Written as DNA, the CDR3 is TGTGCCAGCAGCGATAGGGGGCTGGATCAGCCCCAGCATTTT. Its translation: CASSDRGLDQPQHF. Full variable domain (outside the CDR3, taken from reference TRBV5-6 and TRBJ1-5): DAGVTQSPTHLIKTRGQQVTLRCSPKSGHDTVSWYQQALGQGPQFIFQYYEEEERQRGNFPDRFSGHQFPNYSSELNVNALLLGDSALYLCASSDRGLDQPQHFGDGTRLSIL.